The T cell receptor (beta chain) described here comes from a study of radiotherapy plus CTLA-4 blockade in lung cancer (dated by TCRdb to the late 2010s). With respect to the entire study: Objective responses occurred in approximately 19% of enrolled patients, and over 30% achieved disease control.

With respect to this clone: No antigen is known for it. Base qualities are not at hand, and no much larger clone is one base apart.

The junction shows trimming of 4 bases on V and 6 bases on J, and the gene matches do not reach 8 bases of it. From cysteine to phenylalanine, the CDR3 is 15 amino acids long. Just CDR3 DNA is preserved here, 45 bases in frame from base 1. The germline V gene encodes CDR1 MDHEN and CDR2 SYDVKM. Points the paper makes about the study in general: Increased serum interferon-beta after radiation, together with early dynamic changes in blood T cell clones, were reported to be the strongest predictors of response. After treatment with radiotherapy and ipilimumab, TCR clones that originated in tumors expanded in peripheral blood.

The library came from the immunoSEQ multiplex PCR assay. TCRdb mirrors the immuneACCESS table, restricted to in-frame sequences. Some clones are absent from its copies; in checked studies, under half trace to an unresolved V gene, and the reason for the others is unknown. The sample table lists about 120,000 clones, roughly 80% of them with a count of one. Together, the top ten hold 5.2% of the sample. In this study, focal radiation therapy paired with CTLA-4 blockade (ipilimumab) was tested in patients who had chemo-refractory metastatic non-small-cell lung cancer. This clonotype originated in a human donor with non-small cell lung cancer who had a partial response to radiotherapy plus ipilimumab. The sequences come from peripheral blood, collected from a patient treated with radiotherapy plus ipilimumab. Recombination linked TRBV28 to TRBJ1-4; a stretch of 7 junction bases matches TRBD1. The DNA is as follows: TGTGCCAGCAGTTCACCCGCGACAGGGTATGAAAAACTGTTTTTT. This codes for CASSSPATGYEKLFF. Reference TRBV28 and TRBJ1-4 proteins supply the regions before and after the CDR3; the full variable domain is: DVKVTQSSRYLVKRTGEKVFLECVQDMDHENMFWYRQDPGLGLRLIYFSYDVKMKEKGDIPEGYSVSREKKERFSLILESASTNQTSMYLCASSSPATGYEKLFFGSGTQLSVL.